The 25 T cell receptor beta chains in this list originate from one sample, sequenced in a study of EBV T-cell therapy then PD-1 blockade in nasopharyngeal carcinoma. Libraries were prepared by immunoSEQ multiplex PCR; TCRdb keeps only in-frame clonotypes and omits some of them. This sample has roughly 20,000 clones, with about four fifths found just once. Their antigens are not known. Noted treatment: AdE1-LMPpoly-expanded autologous EBV-specific T-cell therapy followed by anti-PD-1 nivolumab. Sequencing used CD8+ T cells from blood, obtained around day 30 from a patient whose treatment included autologous EBV-specific T cells and nivolumab. These TCRs come from a man between 35 and 55 years old with nasopharyngeal carcinoma.

This chain uses TRBV27 with TRBJ1-5; 9 bases are a match to TRBD1. CDR1 is MNHEY, CDR2 SMNVEV, per germline (reference sequence). CDR3 length: 15 amino acids. The V and J ends lost 4 bases and 3 bases, in that order; junction bases with no gene match: 4. As DNA, the CDR3 is TGTGCCAGCAGTTCCGGGACAGGGTCCAATCAGCCCCAGCATTTT. Translated: CASSSGTGSNQPQHF.

This chain links TRBV5-6 with TRBJ2-7; tentative D call: TRBD1 (6 bases). V lost 1 base and J lost 4, with 15 bases in between. This CDR3 is 15 amino acids long. CDR1 is SGHDT, CDR2 YYEEEE, per germline. The CDR3 region is CASSLTDRTIYEQYF. In nucleotides, the CDR3 is TGTGCCAGCAGCTTGACCGACAGGACGATTTACGAGCAGTACTTC.

The chain uses TRBV29-1 and TRBJ1-2; D perhaps matches TRBD1 (5 bases). The germline V and J ends were trimmed by 4 bases and 8 bases, with 11 bases remaining between them. The length of the CDR3 is 11 residues. The germline V gene encodes CDR1 SQVTM and CDR2 ANQGSEA. In DNA, the CDR3 is TGCAGCGTTGGACCAGGGCCGGGCTACACCTTC. This gives the protein CSVGPGPGYTF. Full variable domain (remainder filled in from reference TRBV29-1 and TRBJ1-2): SAVISQKPSRDICQRGTSLTIQCQVDSQVTMMFWYRQQPGQSLTLIATANQGSEATYESGFVIDKFPISRPNLTFSTLTVSNMSPEDSSIYLCSVGPGPGYTFGSGTRLTVV.

The chain joins TRBV18 to TRBJ2-2; 7 bases fit TRBD2. The germline gives CDR1 KGHSH, CDR2 LQKENI. There are 17 residues in the CDR3. V lost 3 bases and J lost 2; bases outside the gene matches: 9. CDR3 nucleotides: TGTGCCAGCTCACCCCCCCGGGGGGAGCCTAACACCGGGGAGCTGTTTTTT. It is translated as CASSPPRGEPNTGELFF.

Relative to its sample, this clone is large. This sequence joins TRBV25-1 and TRBJ2-1; D unclear. The CDR3 has 11 residues. In germline, CDR1 is MGHDK, CDR2 SYGVNS. Trimming removed 7 bases at V and 6 bases at J, with 7 bases between. CDR3 region: CASTPGNEQFF. The CDR3 DNA is TGTGCCAGCACCCCGGGCAATGAGCAGTTCTTC.

The gene calls are TRBV15 and TRBJ2-5, with TRBD2 matching over 8 bases. With V trimmed by 6 bases and J by 4 bases, 10 bases remained unmatched. The CDR3 length is 15 residues. Germline CDR1 is LNHNV and CDR2 is YYDKDF (reference sequence). For the CDR3, the DNA is TGTGCCACCAGAGGGGGGACTAGTCATAGAGAGACCCAGTACTTC. Protein: CATRGGTSHRETQYF.

This chain connects TRBV9 to TRBJ2-3; possible D gene TRBD1, 5 bases. Trimming took 4 bases from V and 0 from J, leaving 12 bases between them. The CDR3 extends over 15 amino acids. Germline-derived CDR1 and CDR2 are SGDLS and YYNGEE. CDR3 amino acids: CASSTGSYSTDTQYF. The DNA of the CDR3 is TGTGCCAGCAGCACAGGTTCCTATAGCACAGATACGCAGTATTTT.

The V call is TRBV19, the J call TRBJ2-7; a possible D gene is TRBD2 (6 bases). The germline V and J ends were trimmed by 5 bases and 5 bases, with 13 bases remaining between them. The CDR3 is 13 residues long. Germline V gene data show CDR1 as LNHDA and CDR2 as SQIVND (reference sequence). The CDR3 spells CASSWGVKDEQYF. CDR3 DNA sequence: TGTGCCAGTAGTTGGGGGGTGAAGGACGAGCAGTACTTC.

The chain joins TRBV6-1 to TRBJ2-7, with TRBD2 matching over 7 bases. The V gene's germline CDR1 is MNHNS and CDR2 SASEGT. The trim removed 0 bases at V and 3 bases at J, leaving 2 bases unmatched. The CDR3 covers 14 residues. The CDR3 is CASSEAGGIYEQYF. CDR3 in DNA: TGTGCCAGCAGTGAAGCGGGGGGGATCTACGAGCAGTACTTC.

The chain recombines TRBV6-5 with TRBJ1-5, with D uncertain. Between the trimmed V and J ends, which lost 4 bases and 1 base, there was a span of 8 bases. CDR3 length: 14 amino acids. The V gene's germline CDR1 is MNHEY and CDR2 SVGAGI. CDR3 protein: CASSLDGSNQPQHF. The CDR3, as DNA: TGTGCCAGCAGTTTGGACGGGAGCAATCAGCCCCAGCATTTT.

The chain couples TRBV15 to TRBJ1-5; 8 bases align to TRBD1. CDR3 length: 14 residues. CDR1 and CDR2 (germline): LNHNV, YYDKDF (reference sequence). With V trimmed by 5 bases and J by 9 bases, 9 bases remained unmatched. This chain's CDR3 is CATSPGGEAWPQHF. CDR3 sequence (DNA): TGTGCCACCAGCCCAGGGGGCGAAGCATGGCCCCAGCATTTT.

The chain has TRBV7-9 and TRBJ2-7; D unresolved. The ends were cut back, 0 bases at V and 3 bases at J, with 15 bases in the middle. The CDR3 has 16 residues. Germline V CDR1 and CDR2: SEHNR, FQNEAQ (reference sequence). Written as DNA, the CDR3 is TGTGCCAGCAGCTTAGCGCTCAACCCCGAATACTACGAGCAGTACTTC. Translating it yields CASSLALNPEYYEQYF.

The CDR3 loop is CASSKGQGLGRYEQYF. The CDR3, as DNA: TGTGCCAGCAGCAAGGGACAGGGATTGGGTCGATACGAGCAGTACTTC. The chain joins TRBV21-1 to TRBJ2-7; the listed D gene, TRBD1, was not tested against the DNA. TRBV21-1 is recorded as a pseudogene. This CDR3 region has 16 residues.

This clone was observed a single time. The chain joins TRBV27 to TRBJ1-3; TRBD1 is a possible D gene (5 bases). Trimming cost V 5 bases and J 2 bases, with 10 bases left between them. The V gene's germline CDR1 is MNHEY and CDR2 SMNVEV (reference sequence). The CDR3 extends over 14 amino acids. The CDR3: CASSLAGAGNTIYF. CDR3 bases: TGTGCCAGCAGTCTGGCGGGGGCTGGAAACACCATATATTTT.

V gene TRBV5-1 combines with J gene TRBJ2-1; 9 bases line up with TRBD1. With V trimmed by 0 bases and J by 7 bases, 8 bases remained unmatched. This CDR3 is built from 16 residues. Germline V gene lookup returns CDR1 SGHRS and CDR2 YFSETQ. The CDR3 DNA reads as TGCGCCAGCAGCTTGGCCCTACAGGGGGCTCGTAATGAGCAGTTCTTC. Translated, it gives CASSLALQGARNEQFF.

The chain uses TRBV4-3 and TRBJ1-2; 7 bases map to TRBD1. Germline V lookup: CDR1 LGHNA, CDR2 YSLEER. CDR3 length: 16 amino acids. V lost 0 bases to trimming and J lost 5 bases; unmatched junction nucleotides: 9. CDR3 loop: CASSQDLKGASYGYTF. The CDR3 DNA sequence: TGCGCCAGCAGCCAAGATTTGAAGGGGGCGTCGTATGGCTACACCTTC.

The chain has TRBV27 and TRBJ1-6; TRBD1 matches 7 bases. The trim removed 2 bases at V and 9 bases at J, leaving 13 bases unmatched. The CDR3 loop spans 17 amino acids. Germline V gives CDR1 MNHEY, CDR2 SMNVEV (reference sequence). In DNA form, the CDR3 reads TGTGCCAGCAGTTTAACGGCCGGGACAGTCAAGATTTCACCCCTCCACTTT. Residues: CASSLTAGTVKISPLHF.

The chain couples TRBV6-2 or TRBV6-3 to TRBJ2-2, with D hard to call. V lost 0 bases and J 5 bases, leaving 4 bases between the germline ends. Germline V gene data show CDR1 as MNHEY and CDR2 as SVGEGT. The CDR3 has 13 amino acids. This CDR3 is CASSYSRTGELFF. CDR3 coding DNA: TGTGCCAGCAGTTACTCGAGGACCGGGGAGCTGTTTTTT.

The chain employs TRBV7-8 and TRBJ1-1; a possible D gene is TRBD1 (5 bases). Trimming pared 1 base from V and 4 bases from J, leaving 10 bases between. The CDR3 has 14 amino acids. In germline, CDR1 is SGHVS, CDR2 FQNEAQ. CDR3 amino acids: CASSLGGVSTEAFF. The CDR3 coding sequence is TGTGCCAGCAGCTTAGGAGGGGTCAGCACTGAAGCTTTCTTT.

The chain links TRBV5-1 to TRBJ1-5, with D possibly being TRBD1 (5 bases). Trimming removed 0 bases from V and 1 base from J, with 8 bases in between. CDR1 and CDR2 (germline): SGHRS, YFSETQ. There are 15 residues in the CDR3. The CDR3 spells CASSLAEGSNQPQHF. The CDR3 coding sequence is TGCGCCAGCAGCTTGGCCGAGGGGAGCAATCAGCCCCAGCATTTT.

The chain has TRBV6-6 and TRBJ1-5; D is ambiguous. The CDR3 extends over 20 amino acids. Germline V lookup: CDR1 MNHNY, CDR2 SVGAGI (reference sequence). Trimming shortened V by 6 bases and J by 6 bases, and 33 bases separated the two germline ends. The DNA of the CDR3 is TGTGCCAGCAGCCCGTTTGTGGTGGTACATTGGACCCGTTTGGGTCAGCCCCAGCATTTT. Translated, it gives CASSPFVVVHWTRLGQPQHF.

The genes are TRBV2 and TRBJ2-7; 9 bases agree with TRBD1. There are 13 residues in the CDR3. Per germline, CDR1 SNHLY and CDR2 FYNNEI. J gave up 5 bases and V 6 bases, and 5 bases lay outside the gene matches. The CDR3 region has the DNA TGTGCCAGCAGGGGGGACAGGGTGCACGAGCAGTACTTC. It encodes CASRGDRVHEQYF.

This chain joins TRBV5-4 and TRBJ2-7, with 9 positions matching TRBD2. V lost 0 bases and J lost 2; bases outside the gene matches: 3. Germline CDR1 reads SGHNT; CDR2 reads YYREEE (reference sequence). The CDR3 loop spans 15 amino acids. CDR3 in amino acids: CASSLEGGGAYEQYF. The CDR3 nucleotides read TGTGCCAGCAGCTTGGAGGGCGGGGGGGCCTACGAGCAGTACTTC. Supplemented by reference TRBV5-4 and TRBJ2-7, the full variable domain reads ETGVTQSPTHLIKTRGQQVTLRCSSQSGHNTVSWYQQALGQGPQFIFQYYREEENGRGNFPPRFSGLQFPNYSSELNVNALELDDSALYLCASSLEGGGAYEQYFGPGTRLTVT.

The chain has TRBV27 and TRBJ1-2; 7 bases agree with TRBD1. The CDR3 has 14 residues. Germline trimming cut 2 bases from V and 0 bases from J; bases unmatched to any gene: 0. Germline V gene data show CDR1 as MNHEY and CDR2 as SMNVEV (reference sequence). The CDR3 here is CASSLQGANYGYTF. Here the CDR3 DNA reads TGTGCCAGCAGTTTACAGGGGGCTAACTATGGCTACACCTTC.

This rearrangement joins TRBV5-5 to TRBJ2-7; D is unresolved. From germline, CDR1 is SGHKS and CDR2 YYEKEE (reference sequence). V lost 1 base to trimming and J lost 3 bases, with 8 bases between them. The length of the CDR3 is 13 residues. CDR3 in DNA: TGTGCCAGCAGCTTGAGAGCCCTCTACGAGCAGTACTTC. It specifies CASSLRALYEQYF. The whole variable domain, remainder taken from reference TRBV5-5 and TRBJ2-7, is DAGVTQSPTHLIKTRGQQVTLRCSPISGHKSVSWYQQVLGQGPQFIFQYYEKEERGRGNFPDRFSARQFPNYSSELNVNALLLGDSALYLCASSLRALYEQYFGPGTRLTVT.